The 21 T cell receptor beta chains reported below all come from one sample, sequenced in a study of identical twins. TCRdb itself ran the 5' RACE reads through MiXCR, one entry per CDR3 protein. This sample has about 920,000 distinct CDR3 sequences, with around 12% found just once. These data also formed part of another study, on yellow fever vaccine responses in identical twins.

The material sequenced was PBMCs. Receptors originate from a woman aged 18-29 years in good health.

The DNA of the CDR3 is TGCGCCAGCAGCTTGGACCGCCCGAACACTGAAGCTTTCTTT. This sequence encodes CASSLDRPNTEAFF. The V gene is TRBV5-1, the J gene TRBJ1-1; D remains ambiguous. Germline V lookup: CDR1 SGHRS, CDR2 YFSETQ. Trimming removed 0 bases at V and 1 base at J, with 7 bases between. The CDR3 is 14 amino acids.

This chain connects TRBV12-3 or TRBV12-4 to TRBJ1-3, with 8 bases lining up with TRBD1. The CDR3 spans 13 residues. V was pared by 6 bases and J by 7 bases, with 5 bases of the junction left unmatched. The CDR3 sequence: CASRQQGDNTIYF. Here the CDR3 DNA reads TGTGCCAGCAGACAACAGGGGGATAACACCATATATTTT.

This clonotype has just a few counts. The chain recombines TRBV20-1 with TRBJ2-1; D may be TRBD2 (6 bases). Trimming pared 7 bases from V and 0 bases from J, leaving 13 bases between. The CDR3 runs to 14 residues. CDR1 and CDR2 (germline): DFQATT, SNEGSKA (reference sequence). CDR3 loop: CSVADGSSYNEQFF. The CDR3 coding sequence is TGCAGTGTGGCGGACGGGAGCTCCTACAATGAGCAGTTCTTC.

This clonotype was observed a few times. This chain links TRBV24-1 with TRBJ2-2; 7 bases are a match to TRBD1. V shed 8 bases, J shed 8 bases, and the junction held 4 bases outside the gene matches. Looked up from germline, CDR1 is KGHDR and CDR2 is SFDVKD. The CDR3 spans 12 residues. DNA for the CDR3: TGTGCCACCACACAGGGGACGGGGGAGCTGTTTTTT. Protein product: CATTQGTGELFF.

The V and J genes are TRBV7-7 and TRBJ2-1, with TRBD2 matching over 9 bases. V lost 5 bases, J lost 8 bases, and 10 bases stayed unmatched. Germline V lookup: CDR1 SSHAT, CDR2 FNYEAQ (reference sequence). The CDR3 extends over 15 amino acids. CDR3 loop: CASSLGTSKLDEQFF. The CDR3 DNA is TGTGCCAGCAGCCTCGGGACTAGCAAGTTGGATGAGCAGTTCTTC.

The chain is built from TRBV6-1 and TRBJ2-7; the D gene is possibly TRBD1 (6 bases). The germline CDR1 and CDR2 sequences are MNHNS and SASEGT. The CDR3 sequence is 14 residues long. V was trimmed by 3 bases and J by 4 bases, leaving 13 bases between them. CDR3 residues: CASSERGDNYEQYV. The CDR3 DNA sequence: TGTGCCAGCAGTGAGAGAGGGGACAATTACGAGCAGTACGTC.

This clonotype was picked up a small number of times. The chain employs TRBV6-1 and TRBJ2-3, with 7 bases matching TRBD2. The CDR3 runs to 15 residues. Trimming removed 6 bases from V and 2 bases from J; junction bases left unmatched: 8. Germline CDR1 is MNHNS and CDR2 is SASEGT. The CDR3 sequence is CASRGREYTTDTQYF. The CDR3 coding sequence is TGTGCCAGCAGGGGGAGGGAGTATACCACAGATACGCAGTATTTT.

The rearrangement uses TRBV7-2 and TRBJ1-1; no firm D call. Trimming removed 2 bases at V and 2 bases at J, with 15 bases between. Looked up from germline, CDR1 is SGHTA and CDR2 is FQGNSA. CDR3 length: 16 residues. The CDR3 DNA follows: TGTGCCAGCAGCTTATTAGTCGTTTTGACAAACACTGAAGCTTTCTTT. It translates to CASSLLVVLTNTEAFF.

This chain joins TRBV15 and TRBJ2-3, with D possibly being TRBD1 or TRBD2 (5 bases each). Germline CDR1 reads LNHNV; CDR2 reads YYDKDF (reference sequence). This CDR3 is 16 amino acids long. Trimming removed 3 bases at V and 6 bases at J, with 19 bases between. The CDR3 bases are TGTGCCACCAGCAGTCACTCCGGGACCTCCACCGATACGCAGTATTTT. Its translation: CATSSHSGTSTDTQYF. Filled out from reference TRBV15 and TRBJ2-3, the complete variable domain reads DAMVIQNPRYQVTQFGKPVTLSCSQTLNHNVMYWYQQKSSQAPKLLFHYYDKDFNNEADTPDNFQSRRPNTSFCFLDIRSPGLGDTAMYLCATSSHSGTSTDTQYFGPGTRLTVL.

This clonotype was counted only a few times. This chain joins TRBV29-1 and TRBJ2-5, with TRBD2 matching over 9 bases. V was pared by 7 bases and J by 2 bases, with 8 bases of the junction left unmatched. The germline V gene has CDR1 SQVTM and CDR2 ANQGSEA. The CDR3 extends over 14 amino acids. This CDR3 reads CSGGLARSQETQYF. CDR3 sequence (DNA): TGCAGCGGGGGACTAGCAAGGTCGCAAGAGACCCAGTACTTC.

This clonotype appeared a few times. This rearrangement joins TRBV20-1 to TRBJ2-7; possibly TRBD1 or TRBD2 for D (6 bases each). Germline CDR1 reads DFQATT; CDR2 reads SNEGSKA (reference sequence). The CDR3 is 15 amino acids. V lost 0 bases and J lost 2, with 14 bases in between. The CDR3 is CSAREGGTNTYEQYF. The CDR3 region has the DNA TGCAGTGCTAGAGAAGGAGGGACAAACACCTACGAGCAGTACTTC.

The V and J genes are TRBV24-1 and TRBJ2-1; 9 nucleotides agree with TRBD2. The CDR3 is made up of 15 amino acids. V was pared by 5 bases and J by 3 bases, with 4 bases of the junction left unmatched. Germline-derived CDR1 and CDR2 are KGHDR and SFDVKD. CDR3 DNA sequence: TGTGCCACCAGTGGGGCTAGCGGGAACTACAATGAGCAGTTCTTC. Translated: CATSGASGNYNEQFF.

The CDR3 DNA reads as TGCGCCAGCAGCTTGGGGTTGGGCCACTCAACCGGGGAGCTGTTTTTT. It codes for CASSLGLGHSTGELFF. The chain links TRBV5-1 to TRBJ2-2; D unresolved. The germline V gene encodes CDR1 SGHRS and CDR2 YFSETQ. Trimming removed 0 bases from V and 5 bases from J, with 14 bases in between. The CDR3 is 16 residues long. The whole variable domain, filled in from reference TRBV5-1 and TRBJ2-2, reads KAGVTQTPRYLIKTRGQQVTLSCSPISGHRSVSWYQQTPGQGLQFLFEYFSETQRNKGNFPGRFSGRQFSNSRSEMNVSTLELGDSALYLCASSLGLGHSTGELFFGEGSRLTVL.

The gene calls are TRBV20-1 and TRBJ1-5, with a weak D call TRBD1 (5 bases). V shed 2 bases and J shed 0 bases, with 8 bases lying between them. The CDR3 has 14 amino acids. Germline-derived CDR1 and CDR2 are DFQATT and SNEGSKA (reference sequence). DNA for the CDR3: TGCAGTGCTAGAAACAGGTTTAGCAATCAGCCCCAGCATTTT. Its protein is CSARNRFSNQPQHF.

This clonotype came up many times. This chain links TRBV5-1 with TRBJ2-3, with TRBD2 as a possible D gene (5 bases). The CDR3 sequence is 15 residues long. Germline loops: CDR1 SGHRS, CDR2 YFSETQ. Trimming removed 0 bases at V and 6 bases at J, with 14 bases between. The CDR3 DNA reads TGCGCCAGCAGCTTGGGAGTTAGCGCTTATGATACGCAGTATTTT. Amino acid sequence: CASSLGVSAYDTQYF.

The V gene is TRBV25-1, the J gene TRBJ2-7, with D unclear. Between the trimmed V and J ends, which lost 3 bases and 4 bases, there was a span of 13 bases. This CDR3 comprises 14 residues. Germline lookup yields CDR1 MGHDK and CDR2 SYGVNS. CDR3 amino acids: CASSETALRYEQYF. CDR3 nucleotides: TGTGCCAGCAGTGAGACTGCCCTTAGGTACGAGCAGTACTTC.

The chain carries TRBV4-1 and TRBJ2-1; TRBD2 aligns across 12 bases. Germline V gene data show CDR1 as MGHRA and CDR2 as YSYEKL. The CDR3 length is 17 residues. The V gene end was trimmed by 1 base and the J gene end by 5 bases; junction bases not matched to a gene: 6. This CDR3 reads CASSQGLSSGGDNEQFF. The CDR3 DNA reads as TGCGCCAGCAGCCAAGGTTTATCTAGCGGGGGGGACAATGAGCAGTTCTTC.

The chain combines TRBV6-1 with TRBJ2-7, with D possibly TRBD2 on 5 matching bases. The CDR3 is made up of 13 amino acids. CDR1 MNHNS and CDR2 SASEGT come from the germline V gene. Between the trimmed V and J ends, which lost 6 bases and 2 bases, there was a span of 11 bases. The DNA for the CDR3 is TGTGCCAGCAGATTGGACTTAGCCTACGAGCAGTACTTC. Its translation: CASRLDLAYEQYF.

This clonotype was observed at least ten times. V and J are TRBV2 and TRBJ2-3; 9 bases match TRBD2. This CDR3 is built from 15 residues. V lost 3 bases, J lost 4 bases, and 5 bases stayed unmatched. CDR1 and CDR2 (germline): SNHLY, FYNNEI. This CDR3 reads CASSETSGSADTQYF. CDR3 in DNA: TGTGCCAGCAGTGAGACTAGCGGATCGGCAGATACGCAGTATTTT.

At least ten counts were recorded for this clonotype. The V call is TRBV6-2 or TRBV6-3, the J call TRBJ2-7; 11 bases map to TRBD2. Per the germline V gene, CDR1 is MNHEY and CDR2 is SVGEGT. The V segment lost 6 bases and the J segment 6 bases; nucleotides outside the gene matches: 1. CDR3 length: 12 amino acids. The CDR3 reads CASSGLAGEQYV. CDR3 coding DNA: TGTGCCAGCAGCGGACTAGCGGGCGAGCAGTACGTC.

This clonotype showed up many times. The V gene is TRBV12-3 or TRBV12-4, the J gene TRBJ1-4; D remains ambiguous. The ends were cut back, 2 bases at V and 7 bases at J, with 11 bases in the middle. CDR3 length: 14 residues. CDR3 sequence reads: CASSLSGDREKLFF. In nucleotides, the CDR3 is TGTGCCAGCAGTTTATCCGGGGATCGTGAAAAACTGTTTTTT.